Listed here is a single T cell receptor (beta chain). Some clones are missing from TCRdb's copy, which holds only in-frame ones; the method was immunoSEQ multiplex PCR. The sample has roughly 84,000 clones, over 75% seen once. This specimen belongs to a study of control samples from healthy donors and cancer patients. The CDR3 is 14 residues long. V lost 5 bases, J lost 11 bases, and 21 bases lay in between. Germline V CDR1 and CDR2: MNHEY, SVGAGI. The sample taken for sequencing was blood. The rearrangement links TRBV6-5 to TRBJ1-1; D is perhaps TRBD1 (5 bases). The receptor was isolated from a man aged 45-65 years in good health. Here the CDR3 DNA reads TGTGCCAGCAGTCCGATTTTGAATGGGGGTATGGCTTTCTTT. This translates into CASSPILNGGMAFF.